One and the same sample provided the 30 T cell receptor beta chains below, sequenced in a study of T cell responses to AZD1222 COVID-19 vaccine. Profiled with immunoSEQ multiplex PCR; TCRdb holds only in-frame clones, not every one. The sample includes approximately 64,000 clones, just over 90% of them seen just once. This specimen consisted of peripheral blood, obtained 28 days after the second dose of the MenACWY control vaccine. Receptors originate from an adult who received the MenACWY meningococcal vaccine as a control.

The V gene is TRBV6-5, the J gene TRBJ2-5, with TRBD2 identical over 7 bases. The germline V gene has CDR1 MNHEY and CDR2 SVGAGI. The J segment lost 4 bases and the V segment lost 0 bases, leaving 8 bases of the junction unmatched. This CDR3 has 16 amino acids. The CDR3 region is CASSYSQLAFGETQYF. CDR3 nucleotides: TGTGCCAGCAGTTACTCCCAACTAGCGTTCGGAGAGACCCAGTACTTC.

Written as DNA, the CDR3 is TGTGCCAGCAGCCAGGGACTGGTGAGCACAGATACGCAGTATTTT. It codes for CASSQGLVSTDTQYF. The chain links TRBV5-4 to TRBJ2-3; D possibly corresponds to TRBD2 (6 bases). The CDR3 is made up of 15 amino acids. V lost 4 bases to trimming and J lost 0 bases, with 12 bases between them. Germline CDR1 reads SGHNT; CDR2 reads YYREEE (reference sequence).

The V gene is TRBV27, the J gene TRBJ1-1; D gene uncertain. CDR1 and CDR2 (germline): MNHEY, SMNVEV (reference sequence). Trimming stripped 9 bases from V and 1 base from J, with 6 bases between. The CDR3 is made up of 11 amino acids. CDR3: CASRKNTEAFF. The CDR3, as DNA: TGTGCCAGTCGGAAGAACACTGAAGCTTTCTTT.

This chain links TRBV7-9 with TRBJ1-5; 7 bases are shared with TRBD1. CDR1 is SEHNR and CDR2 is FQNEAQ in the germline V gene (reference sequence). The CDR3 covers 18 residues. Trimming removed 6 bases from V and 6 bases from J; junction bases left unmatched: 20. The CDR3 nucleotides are TGTGCCAGCAGTTTGACAGGGAAGAAAATGGGAACAAGTCAGCCCCAGCATTTT. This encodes CASSLTGKKMGTSQPQHF.

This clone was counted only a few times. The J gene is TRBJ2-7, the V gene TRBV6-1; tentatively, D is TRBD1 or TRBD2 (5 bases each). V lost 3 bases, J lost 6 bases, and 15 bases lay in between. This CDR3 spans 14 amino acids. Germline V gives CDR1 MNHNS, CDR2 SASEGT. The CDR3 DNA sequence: TGTGCCAGCAGTGACCCCCTTTGGGGGAGCGAGCAGTACTTC. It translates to CASSDPLWGSEQYF.

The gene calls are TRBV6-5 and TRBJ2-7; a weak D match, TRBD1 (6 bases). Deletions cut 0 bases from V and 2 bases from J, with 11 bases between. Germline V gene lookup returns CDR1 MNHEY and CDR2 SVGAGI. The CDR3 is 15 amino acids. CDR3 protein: CASSYSTQGTYEQYF. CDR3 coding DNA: TGTGCCAGCAGTTACTCGACACAGGGAACCTACGAGCAGTACTTC.

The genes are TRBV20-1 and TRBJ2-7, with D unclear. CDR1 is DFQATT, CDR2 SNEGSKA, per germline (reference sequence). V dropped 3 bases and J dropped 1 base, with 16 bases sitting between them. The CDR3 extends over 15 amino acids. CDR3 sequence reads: CSASPQSESSYEQYF. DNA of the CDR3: TGCAGTGCTAGTCCCCAGTCCGAAAGTTCCTACGAGCAGTACTTC.

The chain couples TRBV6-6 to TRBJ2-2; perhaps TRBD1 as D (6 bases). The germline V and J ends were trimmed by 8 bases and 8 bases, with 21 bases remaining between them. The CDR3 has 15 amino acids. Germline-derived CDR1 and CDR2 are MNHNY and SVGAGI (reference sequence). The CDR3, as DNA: TGTGCCAGCCTGCAGGGGAGCGCCGGCCCGGGGGAGCTGTTTTTT. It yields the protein CASLQGSAGPGELFF.

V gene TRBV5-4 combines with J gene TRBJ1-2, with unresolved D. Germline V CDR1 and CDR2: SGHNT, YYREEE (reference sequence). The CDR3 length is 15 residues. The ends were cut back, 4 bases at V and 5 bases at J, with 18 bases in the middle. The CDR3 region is CASSLYLTAGYGYTF. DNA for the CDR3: TGTGCCAGCAGCCTTTACTTGACTGCCGGGTATGGCTACACCTTC.

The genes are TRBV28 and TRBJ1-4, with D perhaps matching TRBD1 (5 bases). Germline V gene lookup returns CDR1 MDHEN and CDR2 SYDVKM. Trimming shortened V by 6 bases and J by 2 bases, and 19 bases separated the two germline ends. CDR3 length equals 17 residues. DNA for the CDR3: TGTGCCAGCAGATCCCTGCGGGGGGGAAGGACTAATGAAAAACTGTTTTTT. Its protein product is CASRSLRGGRTNEKLFF.

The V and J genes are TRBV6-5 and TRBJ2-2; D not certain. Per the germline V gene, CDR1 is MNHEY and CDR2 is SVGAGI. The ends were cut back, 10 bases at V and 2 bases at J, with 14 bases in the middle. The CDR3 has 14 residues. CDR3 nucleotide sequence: TGTGCCACCACAGTGAAAACAAACACCGGGGAGCTGTTTTTT. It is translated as CATTVKTNTGELFF.

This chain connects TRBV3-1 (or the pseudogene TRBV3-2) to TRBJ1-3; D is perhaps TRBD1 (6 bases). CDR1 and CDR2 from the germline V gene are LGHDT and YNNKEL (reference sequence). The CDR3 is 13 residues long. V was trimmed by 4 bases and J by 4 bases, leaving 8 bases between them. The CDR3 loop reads CASSPGTGNTIYF. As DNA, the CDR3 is TGTGCCAGCAGCCCTGGGACAGGAAACACCATATATTTT.

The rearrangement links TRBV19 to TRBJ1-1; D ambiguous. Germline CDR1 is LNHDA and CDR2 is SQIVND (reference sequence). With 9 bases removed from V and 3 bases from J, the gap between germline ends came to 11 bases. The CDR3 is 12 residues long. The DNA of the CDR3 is TGTGCCAGCCTGGGGTTCGACACTGAAGCTTTCTTT. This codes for CASLGFDTEAFF.

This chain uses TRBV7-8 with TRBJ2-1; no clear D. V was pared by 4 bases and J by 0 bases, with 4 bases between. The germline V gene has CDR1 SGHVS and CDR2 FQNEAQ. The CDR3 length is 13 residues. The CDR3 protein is CASSSSSYNEQFF. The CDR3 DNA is TGTGCCAGCAGCTCGAGCTCCTACAATGAGCAGTTCTTC.

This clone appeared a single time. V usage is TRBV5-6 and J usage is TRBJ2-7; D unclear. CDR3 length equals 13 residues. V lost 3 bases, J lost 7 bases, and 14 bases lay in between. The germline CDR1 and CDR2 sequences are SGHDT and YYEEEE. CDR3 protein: CASSSPMGWEQYF. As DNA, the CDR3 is TGTGCCAGCAGCTCCCCCATGGGATGGGAGCAGTACTTC.

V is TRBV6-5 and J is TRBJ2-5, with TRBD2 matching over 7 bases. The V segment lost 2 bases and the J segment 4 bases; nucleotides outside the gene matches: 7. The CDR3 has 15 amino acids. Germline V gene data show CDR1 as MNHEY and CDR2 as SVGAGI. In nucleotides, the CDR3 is TGTGCCAGCAGTTACGGGGGAGGGCGAGGAGAGACCCAGTACTTC. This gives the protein CASSYGGGRGETQYF.

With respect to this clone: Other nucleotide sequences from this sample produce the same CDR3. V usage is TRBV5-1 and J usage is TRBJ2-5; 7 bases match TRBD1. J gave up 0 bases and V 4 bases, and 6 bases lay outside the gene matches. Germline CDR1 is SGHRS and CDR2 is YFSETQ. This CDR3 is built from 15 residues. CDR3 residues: CASSKGQTNQETQYF. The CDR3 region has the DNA TGCGCCAGCAGCAAGGGACAGACTAACCAAGAGACCCAGTACTTC.

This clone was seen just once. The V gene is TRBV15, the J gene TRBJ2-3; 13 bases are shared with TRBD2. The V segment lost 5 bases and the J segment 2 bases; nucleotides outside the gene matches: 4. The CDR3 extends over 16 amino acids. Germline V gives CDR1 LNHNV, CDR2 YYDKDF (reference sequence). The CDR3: CATSAGTSGTTDTQYF. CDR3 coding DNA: TGTGCCACCAGCGCCGGGACTAGCGGGACCACAGATACGCAGTATTTT.

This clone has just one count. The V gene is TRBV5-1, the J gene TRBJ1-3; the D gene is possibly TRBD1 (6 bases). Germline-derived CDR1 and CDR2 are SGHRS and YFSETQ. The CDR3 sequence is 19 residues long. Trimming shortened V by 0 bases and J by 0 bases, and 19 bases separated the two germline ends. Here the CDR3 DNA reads TGCGCCAGCAGCTTGGCCCCACAGGGCTCCTCTGACTCTGGAAACACCATATATTTT. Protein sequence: CASSLAPQGSSDSGNTIYF.

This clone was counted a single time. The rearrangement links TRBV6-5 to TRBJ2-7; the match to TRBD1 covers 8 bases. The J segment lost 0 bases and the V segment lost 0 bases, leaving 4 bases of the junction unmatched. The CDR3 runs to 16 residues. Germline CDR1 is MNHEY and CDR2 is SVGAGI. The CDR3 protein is CASSYSTGGSSYEQYF. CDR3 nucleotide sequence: TGTGCCAGCAGTTACTCCACAGGGGGGAGCTCCTACGAGCAGTACTTC.

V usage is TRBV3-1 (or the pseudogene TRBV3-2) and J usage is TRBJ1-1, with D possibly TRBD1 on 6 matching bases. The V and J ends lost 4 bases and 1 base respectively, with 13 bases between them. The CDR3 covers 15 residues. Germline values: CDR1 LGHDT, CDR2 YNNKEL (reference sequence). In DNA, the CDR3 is TGTGCCAGCAGCCCACTTGGACAGACGAACACTGAAGCTTTCTTT. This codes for CASSPLGQTNTEAFF.

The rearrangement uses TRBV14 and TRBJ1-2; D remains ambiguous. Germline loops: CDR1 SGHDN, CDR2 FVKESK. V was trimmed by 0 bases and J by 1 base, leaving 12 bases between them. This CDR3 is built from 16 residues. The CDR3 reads CASSQDTRTGNYGYTF. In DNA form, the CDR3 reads TGTGCCAGCAGCCAAGATACCCGGACGGGTAACTATGGCTACACCTTC.

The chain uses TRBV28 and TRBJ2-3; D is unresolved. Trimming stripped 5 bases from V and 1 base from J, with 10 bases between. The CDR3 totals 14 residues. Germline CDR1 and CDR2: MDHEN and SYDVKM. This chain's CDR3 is CASSRVLGTDTQYF. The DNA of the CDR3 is TGTGCCAGCAGTCGGGTCCTGGGCACAGATACGCAGTATTTT.

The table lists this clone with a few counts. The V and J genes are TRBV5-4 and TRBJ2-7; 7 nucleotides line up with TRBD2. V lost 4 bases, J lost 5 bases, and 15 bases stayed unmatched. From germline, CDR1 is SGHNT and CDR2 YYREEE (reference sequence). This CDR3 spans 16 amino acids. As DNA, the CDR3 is TGTGCCAGCAGCACCTACCCCCCGACTAGCTTCGACGAGCAGTACTTC. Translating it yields CASSTYPPTSFDEQYF.

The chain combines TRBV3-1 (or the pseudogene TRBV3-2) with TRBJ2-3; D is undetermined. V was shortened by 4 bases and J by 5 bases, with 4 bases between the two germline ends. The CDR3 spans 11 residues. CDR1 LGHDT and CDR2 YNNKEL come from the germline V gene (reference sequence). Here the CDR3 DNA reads TGTGCCAGCAGCCTGGGAGATACGCAGTATTTT. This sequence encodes CASSLGDTQYF.

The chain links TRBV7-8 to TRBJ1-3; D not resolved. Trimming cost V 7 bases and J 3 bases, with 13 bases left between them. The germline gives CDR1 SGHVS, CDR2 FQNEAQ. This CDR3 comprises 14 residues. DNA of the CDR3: TGTGCCAGCACCGCAACGGACGGTGGAAACACCATATATTTT. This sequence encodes CASTATDGGNTIYF. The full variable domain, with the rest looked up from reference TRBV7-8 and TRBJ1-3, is GAGVSQSPRYKVAKRGQDVALRCDPISGHVSLFWYQQALGQGPEFLTYFQNEAQLDKSGLPSDRFFAERPEGSVSTLKIQRTQQEDSAVYLCASTATDGGNTIYFGEGSWLTVV.

Written as DNA, the CDR3 is TGTGCCAGCAGCACTGGACAGGGCCTCGAGCAGTACTTC. As protein: CASSTGQGLEQYF. The chain links TRBV5-4 to TRBJ2-7, with 8 bases aligning to TRBD1. Losses at the gene ends were 4 bases for V and 6 bases for J; bases not matched to a gene: 6. Germline V gene data show CDR1 as SGHNT and CDR2 as YYREEE (reference sequence). CDR3 length: 13 residues.

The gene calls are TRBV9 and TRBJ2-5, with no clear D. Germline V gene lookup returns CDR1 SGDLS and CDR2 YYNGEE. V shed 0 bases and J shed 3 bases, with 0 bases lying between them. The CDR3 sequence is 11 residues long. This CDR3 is CASSVEETQYF. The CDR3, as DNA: TGTGCCAGCAGCGTAGAAGAGACCCAGTACTTC.

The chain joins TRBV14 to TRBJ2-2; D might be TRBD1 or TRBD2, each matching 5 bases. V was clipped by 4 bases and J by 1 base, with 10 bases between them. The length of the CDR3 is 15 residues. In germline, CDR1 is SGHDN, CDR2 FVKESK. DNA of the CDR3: TGTGCCAGCAGCCCCGGGGCCGTGAACACCGGGGAGCTGTTTTTT. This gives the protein CASSPGAVNTGELFF.

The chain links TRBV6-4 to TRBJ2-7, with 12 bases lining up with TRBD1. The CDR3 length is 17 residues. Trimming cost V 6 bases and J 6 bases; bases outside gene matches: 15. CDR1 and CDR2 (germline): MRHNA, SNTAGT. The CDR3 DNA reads TGTGCCAGCAGCGGTCTTAATACCGGGACAGGGGGCTGCGAGCAGTACTTC. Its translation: CASSGLNTGTGGCEQYF.